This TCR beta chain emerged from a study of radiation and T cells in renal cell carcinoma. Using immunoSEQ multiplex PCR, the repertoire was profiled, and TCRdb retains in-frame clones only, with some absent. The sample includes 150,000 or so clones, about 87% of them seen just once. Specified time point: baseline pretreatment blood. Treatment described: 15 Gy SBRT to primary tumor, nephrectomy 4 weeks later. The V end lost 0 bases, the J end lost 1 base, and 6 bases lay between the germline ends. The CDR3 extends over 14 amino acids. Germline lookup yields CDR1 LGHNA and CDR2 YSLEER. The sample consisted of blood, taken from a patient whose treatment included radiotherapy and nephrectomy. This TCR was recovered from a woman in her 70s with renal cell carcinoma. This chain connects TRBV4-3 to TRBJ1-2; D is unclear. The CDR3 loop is CASSQDAVNYGYTF. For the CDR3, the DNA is TGCGCCAGCAGCCAAGATGCGGTTAACTATGGCTACACCTTC.